This passage covers 18 T cell receptor beta chains from one sample sequenced in a study of cytomegalovirus exposure and HLA in healthy donors. 60 Vbeta and 13 Jbeta primers were used in PCR. Produced via immunoSEQ multiplex PCR; TCRdb's table is partial and in-frame only. The sample holds about 190,000 clones; approximately 88% are singletons and the top ten take about 2.6%. Sequencing was performed on PBMCs. The receptors come from a woman aged 50 to 60 in good health and CMV-seropositive.

The rearrangement links TRBV27 to TRBJ1-1, with D perhaps matching TRBD1 (5 bases). The CDR3 loop spans 15 amino acids. Germline values: CDR1 MNHEY, CDR2 SMNVEV (reference sequence). With 7 bases removed from V and 0 bases from J, the gap between germline ends came to 15 bases. Here the CDR3 DNA reads TGTGCCAGCACAGGGATGTTGGCTTTGAACACTGAAGCTTTCTTT. Residues: CASTGMLALNTEAFF.

V and J are TRBV6-1 and TRBJ1-2, with TRBD1 matching 11 bases. Per the germline V gene, CDR1 is MNHNS and CDR2 is SASEGT. The CDR3 is made up of 17 amino acids. The trim removed 3 bases at V and 1 base at J, leaving 7 bases unmatched. This chain's CDR3 is CASSESPGQGGNYGYTF. For the CDR3, the DNA is TGTGCCAGCAGTGAGTCTCCGGGACAGGGGGGTAACTATGGCTACACCTTC.

The chain is built from TRBV29-1 and TRBJ2-7; 10 positions match TRBD1. The trim removed 7 bases at V and 4 bases at J, leaving 7 bases unmatched. The CDR3 is 13 amino acids. CDR1 SQVTM and CDR2 ANQGSEA come from the germline V gene. The CDR3 loop reads CSASTGGGYEQYF. CDR3 DNA: TGCAGCGCTTCGACAGGGGGCGGGTACGAGCAGTACTTC.

J is TRBJ1-4 and V is TRBV9, with D uncertain. The ends were cut back, 0 bases at V and 2 bases at J, with 5 bases in the middle. Germline CDR1 reads SGDLS; CDR2 reads YYNGEE. There are 14 residues in the CDR3. The CDR3 DNA is TGTGCCAGCAGCGTAGGTATTACTAATGAAAAACTGTTTTTT. Translating gives CASSVGITNEKLFF.

CDR3 amino acids: CAWSGENYGYTF. In nucleotides, the CDR3 is TGTGCCTGGAGTGGGGAGAACTATGGCTACACCTTC. The chain is built from TRBV30 and TRBJ1-2, with D hard to call. Germline CDR1 and CDR2: GTSNPN and SVGIG (reference sequence). The CDR3 has 12 residues. V lost 1 base and J 2 bases, leaving 5 bases between the germline ends.

The chain combines TRBV19 with TRBJ2-2, with unresolved D. The V end was cut by 0 bases, the J end by 2 bases, with 7 bases between. The length of the CDR3 is 15 residues. Germline-derived CDR1 and CDR2 are LNHDA and SQIVND (reference sequence). DNA for the CDR3: TGTGCCAGTAGTATAGAACTGAGAAACACCGGGGAGCTGTTTTTT. Translated, it gives CASSIELRNTGELFF.

The V call is TRBV11-1, the J call TRBJ2-7, with 10 bases aligning to TRBD2. The CDR3 is 15 residues long. In germline, CDR1 is SGHAT, CDR2 FQDESV (reference sequence). V lost 4 bases and J lost 0; bases outside the gene matches: 3. The DNA of the CDR3 is TGTGCCAGCAGCTATAGCGGGGGGAGCTCCTACGAGCAGTACTTC. Amino acids: CASSYSGGSSYEQYF.

V and J are TRBV6-5 and TRBJ2-5, with 12 bases that match TRBD1. CDR1 MNHEY and CDR2 SVGAGI come from the germline V gene. J was trimmed by 4 bases and V by 10 bases; bases with no gene match: 10. CDR3 length: 15 residues. This chain's CDR3 is CAISDGTGGGETQYF. As DNA, the CDR3 is TGTGCCATCAGCGACGGGACAGGGGGCGGAGAGACCCAGTACTTC.

The V call is TRBV9, the J call TRBJ2-3; 11 nucleotides line up with TRBD1. The CDR3 runs to 17 residues. V was clipped by 0 bases and J by 5 bases; unmatched bases: 8. Germline loops: CDR1 SGDLS, CDR2 YYNGEE. The CDR3 region is CASSVESRTGGLDTQYF. In nucleotides, the CDR3 is TGTGCCAGCAGCGTAGAGTCCCGGACAGGGGGCCTAGATACGCAGTATTTT.

V usage is TRBV6-5 and J usage is TRBJ2-3, with TRBD1 matching 8 bases. V shed 5 bases, J shed 9 bases, and the junction held 10 bases outside the gene matches. Germline loops: CDR1 MNHEY, CDR2 SVGAGI. The CDR3 sequence is 14 residues long. CDR3 bases: TGTGCCAGCAGTCACCCTGACAGGGGCCACACGCAGTATTTT. Its translation: CASSHPDRGHTQYF.

The V gene is TRBV10-3, the J gene TRBJ1-2; 8 nucleotides match TRBD1. Germline trimming cut 3 bases from V and 4 bases from J; bases unmatched to any gene: 7. CDR3 size: 15 residues. CDR1 is ENHRY and CDR2 is SYGVKD in the germline V gene. The CDR3 DNA reads TGTGCCATCAGTGATCCACAGGACAGGGCCTATGGCTACACCTTC. Residues: CAISDPQDRAYGYTF.

A few counts support this clone. The chain carries TRBV6-1 and TRBJ2-3; weak D call: TRBD2 (6 bases). CDR3 length: 15 amino acids. Germline values: CDR1 MNHNS, CDR2 SASEGT. V dropped 5 bases and J dropped 0 bases, with 12 bases sitting between them. CDR3: CASSSAGTSTDTQYF. CDR3 in DNA: TGTGCCAGCAGTTCAGCCGGGACTAGCACAGATACGCAGTATTTT.

The gene calls are TRBV11-1 and TRBJ1-4; 9 bases agree with TRBD1. V gave up 1 base and J gave up 4 bases; unmatched junction bases: 4. Germline V gives CDR1 SGHAT, CDR2 FQDESV (reference sequence). The CDR3 contains 16 residues. The CDR3 DNA is TGTGCCAGCAGCTTAGTAGGGACAGGGATTAATGAAAAACTGTTTTTT. Its translation is CASSLVGTGINEKLFF.

The chain has TRBV11-2 and TRBJ2-3; TRBD2 agrees at 8 bases. V gave up 3 bases and J gave up 2 bases; unmatched junction bases: 7. The CDR3 is 16 amino acids. Germline CDR1 and CDR2: SGHAT and FQNNGV. CDR3 nucleotides: TGTGCCAGCAGCTTGACTGGCGGGGGGAACACAGATACGCAGTATTTT. Its translation: CASSLTGGGNTDTQYF.

The rearrangement uses TRBV7-2 and TRBJ1-2; TRBD1 matches at 7 bases. The germline V gene encodes CDR1 SGHTA and CDR2 FQGNSA. The length of the CDR3 is 17 residues. Germline trimming cut 3 bases from V and 5 bases from J; bases unmatched to any gene: 15. DNA for the CDR3: TGTGCCAGCAGCTTGGGGCCAGGGGGTCCTTCGGGGTATGGCTACACCTTC. Translation gives CASSLGPGGPSGYGYTF.

CDR3 DNA: TGCGCCAGCAGCACGCTTCCGGACTTATCCTACGAGCAGTACTTC. It translates to CASSTLPDLSYEQYF. V usage is TRBV5-1 and J usage is TRBJ2-7, with a possible D match to TRBD2 (5 bases). The ends were cut back, 4 bases at V and 1 base at J, with 15 bases in the middle. Germline V CDR1 and CDR2: SGHRS, YFSETQ. The CDR3 runs 15 residues.

CDR3 region: CASSVGGYGEAFF. The CDR3 DNA sequence: TGTGCCAGCAGCGTAGGAGGTTACGGGGAAGCTTTCTTT. This rearrangement joins TRBV9 to TRBJ1-1; no firm D call. Trimming removed 0 bases from V and 8 bases from J, with 11 bases in between. Germline-derived CDR1 and CDR2 are SGDLS and YYNGEE. CDR3 length: 13 residues.

This rearrangement joins TRBV30 to TRBJ1-1, with D unclear. The CDR3 has 13 amino acids. Germline-derived CDR1 and CDR2 are GTSNPN and SVGIG (reference sequence). Trimming shortened V by 4 bases and J by 1 base, and 10 bases separated the two germline ends. The chain's CDR3 is CAWTRDTNTEAFF. The CDR3, as DNA: TGTGCCTGGACCCGGGATACGAACACTGAAGCTTTCTTT.